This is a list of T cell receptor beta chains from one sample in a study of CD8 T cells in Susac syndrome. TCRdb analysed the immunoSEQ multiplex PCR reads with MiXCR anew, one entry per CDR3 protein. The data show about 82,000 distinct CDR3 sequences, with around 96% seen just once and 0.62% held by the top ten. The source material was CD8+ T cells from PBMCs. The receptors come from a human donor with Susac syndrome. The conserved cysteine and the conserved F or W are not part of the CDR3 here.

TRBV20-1	SAREGPTGYEQY
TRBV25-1	ASSEFGAKLGDTQY
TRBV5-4	ASSGDRSTYGYT
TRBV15	ATSRDLGGGGTDTQY
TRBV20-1	SASWTGWDYGYT
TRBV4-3	ASSPTRGYGYT
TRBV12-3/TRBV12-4	ASSLRRGYT
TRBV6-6	ASSSRQGWPYEQY
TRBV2	ASRVKGTGANVLT
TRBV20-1	SARAVPYGYT
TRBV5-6	ASTLSRGPYEQY
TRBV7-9	ASSSLGRTPQETQY
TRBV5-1	ASSPMTGSNSPLH
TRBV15	ATSRGPAWGTGGSPLH
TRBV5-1	ASSSSGEANTGELF
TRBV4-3	ASSQDSNEQF
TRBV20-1	SVRDPNEAF
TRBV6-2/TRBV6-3	ASSSTSNQPQH
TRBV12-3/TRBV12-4	ASSFSGVYGYT
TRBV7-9	ASSMTGGPNQPQH
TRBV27	ATAKPQH
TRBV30	AWSVPGQTYEQY
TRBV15	ATSTRKNTEAF
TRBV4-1	ASSQSLAAGGSTDTQY
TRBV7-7	ASSLDGLLQETQY
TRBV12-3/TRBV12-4	ASSADRNYGYT
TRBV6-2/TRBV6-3	ASSPLRGDVKNIQY
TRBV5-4	ASSLGAGGYEQY
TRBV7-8	ASSLVASLNPSGANVLT
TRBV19	ASSMFPDRTGGEKLF
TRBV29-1	SVERAGGPGVEQF
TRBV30	AWRDPTGWYSPLH
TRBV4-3	ASSHRTAATNEKLF
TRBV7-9	ASSFYSGANVLT
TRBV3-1	ASSPRGAVYGYT
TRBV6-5	ASSYQAGGTDTQY
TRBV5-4	ASSAGQGETQY
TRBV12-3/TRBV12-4	ASSLRGNGYNSPLH
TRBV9	ASSTHAGGSNQPQH
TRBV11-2	ASSSPGTADRTDTQY